The next 32 T cell receptor beta chains were all read from a single sample in a study of T cell responses to AZD1222 COVID-19 vaccine (dated by TCRdb to the early 2020s). Interpreted using the paper, the time point label stands for: baseline before first vaccination. Library prep was done by the immunoSEQ multiplex PCR assay. TCRdb carries this immuneACCESS record with in-frame sequences only. Its versions omit some clonotypes, under half of them owing to an unresolved V gene in the studies checked, with the rest unexplained. This sample gives 99,000 or so clones in total; about 80% of them show up just once. Of the sample, 4.5% to 6% is held by the ten largest clones. The sequenced sample was peripheral blood, obtained on day 0 of AZD1222 vaccination. These receptors came from an adult in good health.

The chain links TRBV19 to TRBJ2-3; a weak D match, TRBD1 (6 bases). This CDR3 region has 15 residues. V was cut by 4 bases and J by 4 bases, with 15 bases left in between. Germline CDR1 reads LNHDA; CDR2 reads SQIVND (reference sequence). CDR3 nucleotide sequence: TGTGCCAGTAGTACTAACAGGGTACTCCCAGATACGCAGTATTTT. This encodes CASSTNRVLPDTQYF.

The table lists this clone with a count of one. The CDR3 loop reads CASSPGGGETQYF. CDR3 bases: TGTGCCAGCAGCCCAGGGGGCGGAGAGACCCAGTACTTC. V and J are TRBV5-4 and TRBJ2-5; the match to TRBD1 covers 8 bases. The CDR3 spans 13 residues. Germline CDR1 and CDR2: SGHNT and YYREEE (reference sequence). V lost 4 bases to trimming and J lost 4 bases; unmatched junction nucleotides: 3.

The chain couples TRBV7-9 to TRBJ2-1; 10 positions agree with TRBD2. There are 15 residues in the CDR3. J lost 9 bases, V lost 2 bases, and 7 bases had no gene match. Germline V gives CDR1 SEHNR, CDR2 FQNEAQ (reference sequence). The CDR3 DNA is TGTGCCAGCAGCTTAAGTAGCGGGGGGTTGGGTGAGCAGTTCTTC. This translates into CASSLSSGGLGEQFF.

The gene calls are TRBV7-8 and TRBJ1-2; 8 bases are shared with TRBD1. Germline values: CDR1 SGHVS, CDR2 FQNEAQ. CDR3 length: 15 residues. With V trimmed by 2 bases and J by 2 bases, 4 bases remained unmatched. Written as DNA, the CDR3 is TGTGCCAGCAGCTTAATACAGGGGGGAAACTATGGCTACACCTTC. Translated: CASSLIQGGNYGYTF.

The chain links TRBV5-4 to TRBJ1-1, with D uncertain. Germline V gives CDR1 SGHNT, CDR2 YYREEE (reference sequence). V lost 0 bases and J lost 0, with 6 bases in between. CDR3 length: 14 amino acids. CDR3 loop: CASSLAAVNTEAFF. Here the CDR3 DNA reads TGTGCCAGCAGCTTGGCCGCGGTGAACACTGAAGCTTTCTTT. Full variable domain (missing parts from reference TRBV5-4 and TRBJ1-1): ETGVTQSPTHLIKTRGQQVTLRCSSQSGHNTVSWYQQALGQGPQFIFQYYREEENGRGNFPPRFSGLQFPNYSSELNVNALELDDSALYLCASSLAAVNTEAFFGQGTRLTVV.

The chain joins TRBV7-2 to TRBJ1-1; D call uncertain. The CDR3 contains 15 residues. In germline, CDR1 is SGHTA, CDR2 FQGNSA. V lost 0 bases and J 4 bases, leaving 12 bases between the germline ends. The CDR3 DNA follows: TGTGCCAGCAGCTTAGCTGGCGTTCGCAGCACTGAAGCTTTCTTT. Its translation: CASSLAGVRSTEAFF.

J is TRBJ1-6 and V is TRBV7-3; no definite D call. Germline V lookup: CDR1 SGHTA, CDR2 FQGTGA. Trimming pared 5 bases from V and 10 bases from J, leaving 12 bases between. The CDR3 has 13 residues. CDR3 sequence (DNA): TGTGCCAGCAGCCCTAATACCGAGTCACCCCTCCACTTT. It specifies CASSPNTESPLHF. Based on the CDR3 plus reference TRBV7-3 and TRBJ1-6, the full variable domain is GAGVSQTPSNKVTEKGKYVELRCDPISGHTALYWYRQSLGQGPEFLIYFQGTGAADDSGLPNDRFFAVRPEGSVSTLKIQRTERGDSAVYLCASSPNTESPLHFGNGTRLTVT.

This chain joins TRBV6-2 or TRBV6-3 and TRBJ1-2; TRBD1 is a possible D gene (6 bases). The V end lost 2 bases, the J end lost 1 base, and 14 bases lay between the germline ends. Germline V gives CDR1 MNHEY, CDR2 SVGEGT. This CDR3 has 16 amino acids. This CDR3 reads CASSYGGQTFNYGYTF. CDR3 nucleotides: TGTGCCAGCAGTTACGGAGGACAGACCTTTAACTATGGCTACACCTTC.

Concerning this clone itself: At the DNA level, this CDR3 is encoded by other sequences in the same sample as well. The CDR3 loop is CASSQGWGRGEKLFF. For the CDR3, the DNA is TGTGCCAGCAGCCAAGGCTGGGGGCGTGGAGAAAAACTGTTTTTT. The chain couples TRBV3-1 (or the pseudogene TRBV3-2) to TRBJ1-4; TRBD1 is a possible D gene (6 bases). Per germline, CDR1 LGHDT and CDR2 YNNKEL (reference sequence). V was cut by 1 base and J by 8 bases, with 14 bases left in between. CDR3 length equals 15 residues.

The CDR3 here is CASSIVEGLAGFYNEQFF. The CDR3 nucleotides read TGTGCCAGTAGTATAGTAGAGGGACTAGCGGGTTTTTACAATGAGCAGTTCTTC. V usage is TRBV19 and J usage is TRBJ2-1; 12 bases align to TRBD2. This CDR3 is 18 amino acids long. Germline trimming cut 1 base from V and 4 bases from J; bases unmatched to any gene: 8. Germline CDR1 reads LNHDA; CDR2 reads SQIVND (reference sequence).

The V call is TRBV4-3, the J call TRBJ2-1; 7 bases align to TRBD1. Per the germline V gene, CDR1 is LGHNA and CDR2 is YSLEER. The CDR3 has 13 amino acids. The V and J ends lost 3 bases and 8 bases, in that order; junction bases with no gene match: 4. CDR3 in amino acids: CASSHLGGDEQFF. The DNA for the CDR3 is TGCGCCAGCAGCCACTTAGGGGGCGATGAGCAGTTCTTC.

This sequence joins TRBV29-1 and TRBJ1-2; 9 nucleotides agree with TRBD1. The CDR3 loop spans 13 amino acids. V dropped 3 bases and J dropped 7; count of bases not matched to a gene: 6. Germline-derived CDR1 and CDR2 are SQVTM and ANQGSEA. Here the CDR3 DNA reads TGCAGCGTTGATGTACAGGGGGCCTCTGGCTACACCTTC. Its translation: CSVDVQGASGYTF.

CDR3 amino acids: CASSYLNQPQHF. The CDR3, as DNA: TGTGCCAGCAGTTACCTCAATCAGCCCCAGCATTTT. The rearrangement links TRBV6-5 to TRBJ1-5; D remains ambiguous. Germline V CDR1 and CDR2: MNHEY, SVGAGI. CDR3 length: 12 amino acids. Trimming shortened V by 2 bases and J by 3 bases, and 2 bases separated the two germline ends.

V gene TRBV7-9 combines with J gene TRBJ1-1; 8 bases line up with TRBD1. CDR1 and CDR2 from the germline V gene are SEHNR and FQNEAQ (reference sequence). V lost 6 bases to trimming and J lost 1 base; unmatched junction nucleotides: 4. The CDR3 has 14 amino acids. CDR3 region: CASRPGQENTEAFF. The CDR3 bases are TGTGCCAGCAGACCGGGACAGGAGAACACTGAAGCTTTCTTT.

This clone has more than one count but fewer than ten. The V and J genes are TRBV7-8 and TRBJ1-1; D gene unclear. This CDR3 has 18 amino acids. Germline CDR1 SGHVS, CDR2 FQNEAQ. V lost 2 bases, J lost 1 base, and 20 bases lay in between. The CDR3 here is CASSLYFLAPRKNTEAFF. The CDR3 DNA reads as TGTGCCAGCAGCTTATATTTCCTCGCCCCGAGGAAGAACACTGAAGCTTTCTTT.

The J gene is TRBJ2-3, the V gene TRBV6-1; D unclear. The V gene's germline CDR1 is MNHNS and CDR2 SASEGT. The V end was cut by 1 base, the J end by 6 bases, with 14 bases between. The CDR3 is made up of 15 amino acids. The CDR3 DNA reads TGTGCCAGCAGTGAAGGGGCCATTTCGATTGATACGCAGTATTTT. Translating gives CASSEGAISIDTQYF.

A remark on this clone: The same CDR3 is also encoded by other DNA sequences in this sample. The chain employs TRBV5-6 and TRBJ1-6; tentatively, D is TRBD1 (5 bases). Germline CDR1 and CDR2: SGHDT and YYEEEE. V lost 4 bases and J lost 0, with 8 bases in between. The CDR3 sequence is 15 residues long. The CDR3 here is CASSLDSSYNSPLHF. As DNA, the CDR3 is TGTGCCAGCAGCCTTGACAGCTCCTATAATTCACCCCTCCACTTT.

The chain couples TRBV7-9 to TRBJ1-1, with unresolved D. Per germline, CDR1 SEHNR and CDR2 FQNEAQ (reference sequence). V lost 5 bases, J lost 4 bases, and 14 bases lay in between. CDR3 length: 14 amino acids. The CDR3 DNA is TGTGCCAGCAGCCCCAGTTACCCCTCCACTGAAGCTTTCTTT. This codes for CASSPSYPSTEAFF. The whole variable domain, remainder taken from reference TRBV7-9 and TRBJ1-1, is DTGVSQNPRHKITKRGQNVTFRCDPISEHNRLYWYRQTLGQGPEFLTYFQNEAQLEKSRLLSDRFSAERPKGSFSTLEIQRTEQGDSAMYLCASSPSYPSTEAFFGQGTRLTVV.

The rearrangement links TRBV7-2 to TRBJ2-3; unclear D gene. Germline CDR1 is SGHTA and CDR2 is FQGNSA. V shed 2 bases and J shed 0 bases, with 6 bases lying between them. CDR3 length: 14 amino acids. In DNA form, the CDR3 reads TGTGCCAGCAGCTTAAATCCTAGCACAGATACGCAGTATTTT. Protein sequence: CASSLNPSTDTQYF.

The chain is built from TRBV9 and TRBJ2-2; D may be TRBD1 (5 bases). V was pared by 0 bases and J by 7 bases, with 7 bases between. The CDR3 has 13 residues. From germline, CDR1 is SGDLS and CDR2 YYNGEE. CDR3: CASSVVRDGELFF. Written as DNA, the CDR3 is TGTGCCAGCAGCGTAGTCAGGGACGGGGAGCTGTTTTTT.

The V gene is TRBV20-1, the J gene TRBJ1-2, with 11 bases that match TRBD1. Germline-derived CDR1 and CDR2 are DFQATT and SNEGSKA (reference sequence). J was trimmed by 7 bases and V by 6 bases; bases with no gene match: 1. The length of the CDR3 is 11 residues. The CDR3: CSADRGPGYTF. CDR3 DNA: TGCAGTGCGGACAGGGGGCCTGGCTACACCTTC.

The chain has TRBV9 and TRBJ2-5; D is uncertain. Germline V CDR1 and CDR2: SGDLS, YYNGEE. The V end was cut by 0 bases, the J end by 2 bases, with 8 bases between. The CDR3 extends over 14 amino acids. The CDR3 here is CASSVGSQQETQYF. DNA of the CDR3: TGTGCCAGCAGCGTAGGTTCCCAGCAAGAGACCCAGTACTTC.

This clone was detected only once. The rearrangement joins TRBV15 to TRBJ2-2; D uncertain. The CDR3 runs 15 residues. CDR1 is LNHNV, CDR2 YYDKDF, per germline (reference sequence). Trimming cost V 1 base and J 5 bases, with 11 bases left between them. For the CDR3, the DNA is TGTGCCACCAGCAGAGGCCGGATTTGGACCGGGGAGCTGTTTTTT. This codes for CATSRGRIWTGELFF. Full variable domain (rest looked up from reference TRBV15 and TRBJ2-2): DAMVIQNPRYQVTQFGKPVTLSCSQTLNHNVMYWYQQKSSQAPKLLFHYYDKDFNNEADTPDNFQSRRPNTSFCFLDIRSPGLGDTAMYLCATSRGRIWTGELFFGEGSRLTVL.

The chain is built from TRBV5-4 and TRBJ1-1; TRBD1 is a possible D gene (5 bases). The CDR3 spans 15 residues. Germline lookup yields CDR1 SGHNT and CDR2 YYREEE (reference sequence). Trimming removed 0 bases from V and 0 bases from J, with 9 bases in between. CDR3 sequence reads: CASSLGGEMNTEAFF. The DNA of the CDR3 is TGTGCCAGCAGCTTGGGGGGGGAAATGAACACTGAAGCTTTCTTT.

In the case of this clone: This sample also contains other DNA sequences that code for the same CDR3. This chain connects TRBV5-1 to TRBJ2-3; a possible D gene is TRBD2 (6 bases). The CDR3 runs 15 residues. Trimming removed 1 base at V and 1 base at J, with 10 bases between. Looked up from germline, CDR1 is SGHRS and CDR2 is YFSETQ. The CDR3 DNA is TGCGCCAGCAGCTTGCGCGGGGTCCGCACAGATACGCAGTATTTT. Its protein product is CASSLRGVRTDTQYF.

The chain joins TRBV29-1 to TRBJ1-1, with D uncertain. The CDR3 consists of 15 residues. With 7 bases removed from V and 0 bases from J, the gap between germline ends came to 18 bases. Germline-derived CDR1 and CDR2 are SQVTM and ANQGSEA. The CDR3 sequence is CSAAPGWAMNTEAFF. CDR3 nucleotide sequence: TGCAGCGCCGCCCCCGGGTGGGCAATGAACACTGAAGCTTTCTTT.

The rearrangement uses TRBV6-5 and TRBJ1-2; D is possibly TRBD1 (5 bases). The V end was cut by 11 bases, the J end by 4 bases, with 17 bases between. The germline V gene encodes CDR1 MNHEY and CDR2 SVGAGI. This CDR3 comprises 13 residues. The CDR3 reads CASQGGTGYGYTF. CDR3 bases: TGTGCCTCCCAGGGAGGGACGGGCTATGGCTACACCTTC.

A word on this clone: Other nucleotide sequences in the sample specify the same CDR3. The CDR3 nucleotides are TGTGCCAGCAGCCAAGGCGACGGCAGGAACACTGAAGCTTTCTTT. Translation gives CASSQGDGRNTEAFF. The chain combines TRBV4-2 with TRBJ1-1; D gene uncertain. The CDR3 loop spans 15 amino acids. Germline V gene data show CDR1 as LGHNA and CDR2 as YNFKEQ. V shed 1 base and J shed 1 base, with 10 bases lying between them.

The chain is built from TRBV2 and TRBJ1-1; 9 bases align to TRBD1. The length of the CDR3 is 16 residues. Trimming cost V 6 bases and J 0 bases; bases outside gene matches: 8. Germline V gene lookup returns CDR1 SNHLY and CDR2 FYNNEI. Here the CDR3 reads CASSGDREDMNTEAFF. CDR3 nucleotides: TGTGCCAGCAGCGGGGACAGGGAAGATATGAACACTGAAGCTTTCTTT.

Note on this clone: The junction shows a germline mismatch at one end, possibly a read error. This chain uses TRBV7-7 with TRBJ2-7; D may correspond to TRBD1 or TRBD2 (7 bases each). CDR1 is SSHAT, CDR2 FNYEAQ, per germline (reference sequence). The CDR3 spans 15 residues. CDR3 sequence (DNA): TGTGCTAGCAGCTTGGGGGGGACAGCCGGTGACGAGCAGTACTTC. This codes for CASSLGGTAGDEQYF.

V is TRBV5-5 and J is TRBJ1-1; D is ambiguous. Germline assignment: CDR1 SGHKS and CDR2 YYEKEE (reference sequence). There are 14 residues in the CDR3. Trimming removed 4 bases at V and 3 bases at J, with 13 bases between. The CDR3 loop is CASSQFAGYTEAFF. CDR3 sequence (DNA): TGTGCCAGCAGCCAATTCGCGGGGTACACTGAAGCTTTCTTT.

The chain joins TRBV9 to TRBJ1-2; no reliable D call. The length of the CDR3 is 11 residues. Germline assignment: CDR1 SGDLS and CDR2 YYNGEE. V was clipped by 3 bases and J by 7 bases, with 7 bases between them. Here the CDR3 DNA reads TGTGCCAGCAGCGGGCTAGCTGGCTACACCTTC. It codes for CASSGLAGYTF.